The rows below give T cell receptor beta chains drawn from one sample of a study of control samples from healthy donors and cancer patients. Assay: immunoSEQ multiplex PCR; the TCRdb copy retains only in-frame clones and omits some. The table shows some 250,000 clones, with more than 65% occurring only once. The sequencing input was PBMCs. The source of these receptors is a woman aged 60-75 years with lung cancer. CDR3s include the opening cysteine and the closing phenylalanine or tryptophan. A D gene is named only where the DNA matches it firmly. Rows give clone size only sometimes, using once, few, many, or a class for an expanded clone.

TRBJ2-7 TRBV10-1 NA NA CASSDAETYEQYF TGCGCCAGCAGTGATGCGGAAACCTACGAGCAGTACTTC
TRBJ2-2 TRBV5-1 NA TRBD1 CVSSWGQANTGELFF TGCGTCAGCAGCTGGGGACAGGCGAACACCGGGGAGCTGTTTTTT
TRBJ2-3 TRBV7-8 NA NA CASSQSSGADTQYF TGTGCCAGCAGCCAAAGTTCGGGAGCAGATACGCAGTATTTT
TRBJ2-7 TRBV3-1/TRBV3-2 NA TRBD2 CASSRTGTSGRAPIYEQYF TGTGCCAGCAGCCGAACCGGGACTAGCGGGAGGGCCCCCATCTACGAGCAGTACTTC
TRBJ2-1 TRBV5-6 NA TRBD2 CASSGGGSSYNEQFF TGTGCCAGCAGCGGCGGGGGGAGCTCCTACAATGAGCAGTTCTTC
TRBJ1-2 TRBV27 NA NA CASSPDGYYGYTF TGTGCCAGCAGTCCGGACGGATACTATGGCTACACCTTC
TRBJ2-5 TRBV2 NA TRBD2 CASSWTSQGETQYF TGTGCCAGCAGTTGGACTAGCCAGGGAGAGACCCAGTACTTC
TRBJ1-2 TRBV9 NA NA CASSVDSKEYGYTF TGTGCCAGCAGCGTGGACAGCAAAGAATATGGCTACACCTTC
TRBJ2-2 TRBV6-5 NA NA CATKRGTANTGELFF TGTGCCACCAAAAGGGGGACGGCGAACACCGGGGAGCTGTTTTTT
TRBJ2-5 TRBV4-1 NA NA CASSRQGVETQYF TGCGCCAGCAGCCGCCAGGGCGTAGAGACCCAGTACTTC
TRBJ1-5 TRBV3-1/TRBV3-2 once NA CASSQGFGQPQHF TGTGCCAGCAGCCAGGGATTTGGGCAACCCCAGCATTTT
TRBJ1-2 TRBV29-1 NA NA CSVEELSTVNYGYTF TGCAGCGTTGAAGAGCTTTCGACAGTTAACTATGGCTACACCTTC
TRBJ2-3 TRBV10-3 NA TRBD2 CAISESTSGRGTDTQYF TGTGCCATCAGTGAGTCGACTAGCGGGAGAGGGACAGATACGCAGTATTTT
TRBJ1-6 TRBV7-8 NA NA CASSFEGKGSPLHF TGTGCCAGCAGCTTTGAGGGGAAGGGCTCACCCCTCCACTTT
TRBJ2-1 TRBV2 NA NA CASRGTLGTGRDEQFF TGTGCCAGCAGGGGGACCTTGGGGACTGGCCGCGATGAGCAGTTCTTC
TRBJ1-1 TRBV6-2/TRBV6-3 NA TRBD1 CASSSWDRGRENTEAFF TGTGCCAGCAGTTCCTGGGACAGGGGGAGGGAGAACACTGAAGCTTTCTTT
TRBJ2-3 TRBV5-1 NA NA CASSPGISTDTQYF TGCGCCAGCAGCCCAGGGATTAGTACAGATACGCAGTATTTT
TRBJ2-7 TRBV5-6 NA TRBD1 CASSFYRGAQRSSYEQYF TGTGCCAGCAGCTTTTACAGGGGGGCTCAAAGGAGCTCCTACGAGCAGTACTTC
TRBJ2-1 TRBV30 once TRBD2 CAWSLLAGYNEQFF TGTGCCTGGAGTCTCCTAGCGGGGTACAATGAGCAGTTCTTC
TRBJ2-5 TRBV2 once NA CASSIGRQETQYF TGTGCCAGCAGTATTGGGAGGCAAGAGACCCAGTACTTC
TRBJ1-6 TRBV25-1 once NA CATSHMNSPLHF TGTGCCACCAGTCACATGAATTCACCCCTCCACTTT
TRBJ1-1 TRBV7-9 NA NA CASSFRQNQAFF TGTGCCAGCAGCTTTAGACAGAATCAAGCTTTCTTT
TRBJ2-1 TRBV6-2/TRBV6-3 once NA CASSYLRRLNEQFF TGTGCCAGCAGTTACCTGAGACGATTAAATGAGCAGTTCTTC
TRBJ2-3 TRBV7-9 once NA CASSSTDTQYF TGTGCCAGCAGCTCAACAGATACGCAGTATTTT
TRBJ1-4 TRBV29-1 NA NA CSVSMGVGEKLFF TGCAGCGTTAGCATGGGGGTGGGAGAAAAACTGTTTTTT
TRBJ1-5 TRBV28 NA TRBD1 CASRQGDQPQHF TGTGCCAGCAGACAGGGGGATCAGCCCCAGCATTTT
TRBJ2-7 TRBV5-6 once NA CASSRAGGEQYF TGTGCCAGCAGTCGGGCGGGTGGGGAGCAGTACTTC
TRBJ2-1 TRBV5-4 NA NA CASSLDALGLYNEQFF TGTGCCAGCAGCTTGGACGCCCTAGGCCTCTACAATGAGCAGTTCTTC
TRBJ1-3 TRBV7-2 NA NA CASSNMLGSGNTIYF TGTGCCAGCAGCAACATGTTGGGCTCTGGAAACACCATATATTTT
TRBJ2-1 TRBV9 NA NA CASSVSLNEQFF TGTGCCAGCAGCGTCTCTCTCAATGAGCAGTTCTTC
TRBJ2-3 TRBV7-8 few NA CASSLAVGVGPDTQYF TGTGCCAGCAGCTTAGCGGTAGGAGTAGGCCCAGATACGCAGTATTTT
TRBJ2-5 TRBV15 NA NA CATSRDRAISYQETQYF TGTGCCACCAGCAGAGATAGGGCTATCTCGTACCAAGAGACCCAGTACTTC
TRBJ2-1 TRBV7-3 NA NA CASSLKAGNSEQFF TGTGCCAGCAGCTTAAAAGCCGGAAATAGTGAGCAGTTCTTC
TRBJ2-4 TRBV2 NA NA CASSADSSLAKNIQYF TGTGCCAGCAGTGCAGACTCTTCCCTAGCCAAAAACATTCAGTACTTC
TRBJ1-5 TRBV2 NA TRBD1 CASEKTRQGMSNQPQHF TGTGCCAGCGAAAAAACCCGACAGGGTATGAGCAATCAGCCCCAGCATTTT
TRBJ2-3 TRBV3-1/TRBV3-2 few NA CASSQGDGIPDTQYF TGTGCCAGCAGCCAAGGGGACGGAATCCCGGATACGCAGTATTTT
TRBJ1-1 TRBV10-3 few NA CAIRAPTVSTEAFF TGTGCCATCAGGGCTCCTACAGTATCCACTGAAGCTTTCTTT
TRBJ1-4 TRBV28 once TRBD1 CASSLTGANNEKLFF TGTGCCAGCAGTCTGACAGGGGCGAATAATGAAAAACTGTTTTTT
TRBJ1-2 TRBV5-1 NA TRBD1 CASSSGTGYKLINYGYTF TGCGCCAGCAGCTCCGGGACAGGGTACAAGTTAATCAACTATGGCTACACCTTC
TRBJ2-5 TRBV5-4 NA TRBD2 CASRGQSGGETQYF TGTGCCAGCAGGGGCCAGAGCGGGGGAGAGACCCAGTACTTC
TRBJ2-7 TRBV21-1 NA NA CASSKWLRSSYEQYF TGTGCCAGCAGCAAATGGCTAAGGAGCTCCTACGAGCAGTACTTC
TRBJ1-4 TRBV5-1 NA NA CASSLWSGNGEKLFF TGCGCCAGCAGCCTGTGGTCAGGAAATGGGGAAAAACTGTTTTTT
TRBJ2-1 TRBV6-5 NA NA CASSPQRESYNEQFF TGTGCCAGCAGTCCACAGAGGGAGTCCTACAATGAGCAGTTCTTC
TRBJ2-5 TRBV7-3 NA NA CASSPGGQGQETQYF TGTGCCAGCAGCCCCGGGGGCCAGGGGCAAGAGACCCAGTACTTC
TRBJ1-2 TRBV2 NA NA CATSRDTNYGYTF TGTGCCACTTCCCGGGACACAAACTATGGCTACACCTTC
TRBJ2-5 TRBV15 few NA CATSRVGGETQYF TGTGCCACCAGCAGAGTAGGGGGGGAGACCCAGTACTTC
TRBJ1-1 TRBV7-3 NA NA CASSQSGLTVSQAFF TGTGCCAGCAGCCAGTCAGGGTTAACGGTCAGTCAAGCTTTCTTT